This TCR beta chain appears in the sequencing data of a study of T-cell reconstitution after alpha-beta-depleted transplantation in children. The authors prepared the TCRbeta library with unique molecular identifiers. In TCRdb, the PCR reads were re-called with MiXCR into one record per CDR3 protein. The sample contains 200,000 to 300,000 distinct CDR3 sequences, about 26% of which appear only once. Germline CDR1 is SQVTM and CDR2 is ANQGSEA. Trimming cost V 3 bases and J 8 bases, with 8 bases left between them. The CDR3 extends over 11 amino acids. The source was PBMCs, collected before TCRalphabeta/CD19-depleted stem cell transplant. The sequence was obtained from a girl aged 2 to 10 with Fanconi anemia, due to receive a stem cell transplant. The chain is built from TRBV29-1 and TRBJ2-1; D call uncertain. The CDR3 region has the DNA TGCAGCGTTGAGGGATTCTATGAGCAGTTCTTC. Residues: CSVEGFYEQFF.